The 32 T cell receptor beta chains presented below share a single source sample, sequenced in a study of PD-1 blockade in classical Hodgkin lymphoma. Only in-frame clones appear in the TCRdb table, and some are missing; sequencing was by immunoSEQ multiplex PCR. Among around 26,000 clones listed, about 74% were seen once. Every patient experienced relapse after autologous stem cell transplantation, and brentuximab vedotin exposure varied. The sequenced sample was peripheral blood mononuclear cells (PBMCs), obtained before the second cycle of nivolumab. These receptors were collected from a human donor with classical Hodgkin lymphoma.

The CDR3 loop reads CASRSMETASSYNEQFF. The DNA of the CDR3 is TGTGCCAGCAGGAGCATGGAGACAGCTAGCTCCTACAATGAGCAGTTCTTC. The rearrangement uses TRBV2 and TRBJ2-1; tentative D call: TRBD1 (5 bases). This CDR3 spans 17 amino acids. CDR1 SNHLY and CDR2 FYNNEI come from the germline V gene. V lost 6 bases and J lost 0, with 18 bases in between.

The rearrangement joins TRBV29-1 to TRBJ2-7; 8 nucleotides agree with TRBD2. Germline V CDR1 and CDR2: SQVTM, ANQGSEA. Trimming at V came to 4 bases and at J to 2 bases, leaving 13 bases not matched to a gene. This CDR3 has 16 residues. The CDR3 sequence: CSVGSGGGRLTYEQYF. The CDR3 DNA follows: TGCAGCGTTGGATCGGGGGGCGGGAGGCTGACCTACGAGCAGTACTTC.

Note on this clone: Other nucleotide sequences from this sample produce the same CDR3. The chain employs TRBV27 and TRBJ2-4, with D perhaps TRBD1 or TRBD2 (6 bases each). Germline V lookup: CDR1 MNHEY, CDR2 SMNVEV (reference sequence). This CDR3 is 15 amino acids long. The V gene lost 6 bases and the J gene lost 5 bases, with 17 bases spanning the gap. The CDR3 region is CASSFLGGRENIQYF. The CDR3 DNA reads TGTGCCAGCAGCTTCCTTGGGGGGCGCGAAAACATTCAGTACTTC.

The chain couples TRBV15 to TRBJ2-7; 10 positions match TRBD2. CDR3 length: 15 residues. The J segment lost 5 bases and the V segment lost 1 base, leaving 5 bases of the junction unmatched. The V gene's germline CDR1 is LNHNV and CDR2 YYDKDF (reference sequence). The CDR3 is CATSRGRGLANEQYF. The CDR3 DNA reads TGTGCCACCAGCAGAGGGAGGGGACTAGCGAACGAGCAGTACTTC. The entire variable domain, with the rest obtained from reference TRBV15 and TRBJ2-7, is as follows: DAMVIQNPRYQVTQFGKPVTLSCSQTLNHNVMYWYQQKSSQAPKLLFHYYDKDFNNEADTPDNFQSRRPNTSFCFLDIRSPGLGDTAMYLCATSRGRGLANEQYFGPGTRLTVT.

This chain connects TRBV5-3 to TRBJ1-2, with D maybe TRBD1 (6 bases). TRBV5-3 is recorded as an ORF, its role being uncertain. The CDR3 is 14 amino acids. Trimming pared 3 bases from V and 4 bases from J, leaving 13 bases between. The CDR3 reads CARSSRTESYGYTF. The DNA of the CDR3 is TGTGCCAGAAGCTCCCGGACAGAAAGCTATGGCTACACCTTC.

This clone was seen only once. This chain joins TRBV5-4 and TRBJ2-7, with 7 bases that match TRBD2. Per germline, CDR1 SGHNT and CDR2 YYREEE (reference sequence). V lost 3 bases to trimming and J lost 2 bases; unmatched junction nucleotides: 5. The CDR3 is made up of 14 amino acids. The DNA of the CDR3 is TGTGCCAGCAGCTCCGGCGGGGGAGCCTACGAGCAGTACTTC. Translated: CASSSGGGAYEQYF.

The genes are TRBV7-9 and TRBJ1-1; no reliable D call. Trimming cost V 1 base and J 2 bases, with 5 bases left between them. This CDR3 is 13 amino acids long. The germline V gene encodes CDR1 SEHNR and CDR2 FQNEAQ (reference sequence). The CDR3 is CASSLGANTEAFF. DNA of the CDR3: TGTGCCAGCAGCTTAGGTGCAAACACTGAAGCTTTCTTT.

This chain joins TRBV14 and TRBJ2-5; tentative D call: TRBD2 (6 bases). This CDR3 has 14 amino acids. CDR1 and CDR2 from the germline V gene are SGHDN and FVKESK. V lost 4 bases and J 5 bases, leaving 14 bases between the germline ends. CDR3 sequence: CASSPDYFSETQYF. The CDR3 nucleotides are TGTGCCAGCAGCCCGGACTACTTTTCCGAGACCCAGTACTTC. The entire variable domain, with the rest obtained from reference TRBV14 and TRBJ2-5, is as follows: EAGVTQFPSHSVIEKGQTVTLRCDPISGHDNLYWYRRVMGKEIKFLLHFVKESKQDESGMPNNRFLAERTGGTYSTLKVQPAELEDSGVYFCASSPDYFSETQYFGPGTRLLVL.

The table lists this clone with a count of one. The chain couples TRBV5-6 to TRBJ1-4; D uncertain. The length of the CDR3 is 14 residues. Germline loops: CDR1 SGHDT, CDR2 YYEEEE. Trimming shortened V by 1 base and J by 7 bases, and 11 bases separated the two germline ends. The CDR3 coding sequence is TGTGCCAGCAGCTTGAGGGAAGGGTCTGAAAAACTGTTTTTT. Its translation: CASSLREGSEKLFF. Variable domain in full (rest from reference TRBV5-6 and TRBJ1-4): DAGVTQSPTHLIKTRGQQVTLRCSPKSGHDTVSWYQQALGQGPQFIFQYYEEEERQRGNFPDRFSGHQFPNYSSELNVNALLLGDSALYLCASSLREGSEKLFFGSGTQLSVL.

This clone was observed a single time. The chain has TRBV28 and TRBJ1-1; D call uncertain. The CDR3 is 14 residues long. CDR1 is MDHEN and CDR2 is SYDVKM in the germline V gene. Trimming shortened V by 3 bases and J by 0 bases, and 8 bases separated the two germline ends. As DNA, the CDR3 is TGTGCCAGCAGTTTTGGACGCCTGAACACTGAAGCTTTCTTT. As protein: CASSFGRLNTEAFF.

The chain's CDR3 is CASSPPSGGSYNEQFF. The DNA of the CDR3 is TGTGCCAGCTCACCACCGTCGGGCGGCTCCTACAATGAGCAGTTCTTC. This chain connects TRBV18 to TRBJ2-1; D unresolved. The germline V gene has CDR1 KGHSH and CDR2 LQKENI. The CDR3 has 16 residues. Deletions cut 0 bases from V and 0 bases from J, with 9 bases between.

The genes are TRBV4-2 and TRBJ2-7, with 10 nucleotides matching TRBD2. The CDR3 is 17 residues long. Germline V gives CDR1 LGHNA, CDR2 YNFKEQ. Trimming cost V 0 bases and J 2 bases; bases outside gene matches: 7. As DNA, the CDR3 is TGTGCCAGCAGCCAAGATTTTTGGAGCGGGAGGGCCTACGAGCAGTACTTC. Its translation: CASSQDFWSGRAYEQYF.

V and J are TRBV10-3 and TRBJ1-1, with D uncertain. Trimming shortened V by 3 bases and J by 0 bases, and 8 bases separated the two germline ends. The CDR3 contains 14 residues. In germline, CDR1 is ENHRY, CDR2 SYGVKD. CDR3 nucleotide sequence: TGTGCCATCAGTGATCCCTCGTTGAACACTGAAGCTTTCTTT. This gives the protein CAISDPSLNTEAFF.

The chain uses TRBV27 and TRBJ1-5; D not resolved. The V gene's germline CDR1 is MNHEY and CDR2 SMNVEV (reference sequence). The CDR3 has 15 amino acids. The V and J ends lost 2 bases and 8 bases respectively, with 16 bases between them. CDR3 loop: CASSLSVTWGEPQHF. The DNA of the CDR3 is TGTGCCAGCAGTTTAAGCGTCACTTGGGGTGAGCCCCAGCATTTT.

This clone showed up just once. This chain uses TRBV28 with TRBJ2-1, with D unclear. Germline CDR1 MDHEN, CDR2 SYDVKM. V lost 6 bases to trimming and J lost 2 bases, with 5 bases between them. The CDR3 runs to 12 residues. The CDR3 loop reads CASSSAYNEQFF. The CDR3, as DNA: TGTGCCAGCAGCTCCGCCTACAATGAGCAGTTCTTC.

The rearrangement links TRBV2 to TRBJ1-2; D may be TRBD1 (5 bases). From germline, CDR1 is SNHLY and CDR2 FYNNEI. The V end lost 7 bases, the J end lost 4 bases, and 13 bases lay between the germline ends. CDR3 length equals 13 residues. The CDR3 DNA sequence: TGTGCCAGCACCTCCGGGGCAGGCTATGGCTACACCTTC. This sequence encodes CASTSGAGYGYTF.

The chain recombines TRBV13 with TRBJ2-5; D may be TRBD2 (6 bases). The CDR3 is 15 residues long. From germline, CDR1 is PRHDT and CDR2 FYEKMQ (reference sequence). Between the trimmed V and J ends, which lost 5 bases and 5 bases, there was a span of 18 bases. In DNA, the CDR3 is TGTGCCAGCAGCGCCCAAAGGGTCGGAGGGGAGACCCAGTACTTC. It translates to CASSAQRVGGETQYF.

This clone was picked up a small number of times. The chain carries TRBV28 and TRBJ1-5; D may be TRBD1 (6 bases). CDR1 and CDR2 (germline): MDHEN, SYDVKM. Trimming stripped 5 bases from V and 4 bases from J, with 9 bases between. The CDR3 has 13 amino acids. This CDR3 reads CASSRTANQPQHF. CDR3 nucleotide sequence: TGTGCCAGCAGTCGGACAGCGAATCAGCCCCAGCATTTT.

V usage is TRBV18 and J usage is TRBJ2-1; TRBD2 aligns across 12 bases. From germline, CDR1 is KGHSH and CDR2 LQKENI. V lost 6 bases and J lost 7; bases outside the gene matches: 13. This CDR3 comprises 17 residues. The CDR3 sequence is CASSPRAGLAGLNEQFF. The DNA for the CDR3 is TGTGCCAGCTCGCCCCGGGCGGGACTAGCGGGCCTTAATGAGCAGTTCTTC.

This chain links TRBV10-2 with TRBJ2-2; D uncertain. V was shortened by 4 bases and J by 1 base, with 4 bases between the two germline ends. Germline V gives CDR1 WSHSY, CDR2 SAAADI. The CDR3 has 13 amino acids. The CDR3 nucleotides are TGCGCCAGCAGTGCCTTGAACACCGGGGAGCTGTTTTTT. Translated, it gives CASSALNTGELFF.

The CDR3 DNA reads TGTGCCAGCGGCTCGTCGAACACCGGGGAGCTGTTTTTT. It specifies CASGSSNTGELFF. The chain employs TRBV2 and TRBJ2-2; the D is unclear. CDR3 length equals 13 residues. V lost 8 bases to trimming and J lost 0 bases, with 7 bases between them. From germline, CDR1 is SNHLY and CDR2 FYNNEI.

J is TRBJ2-2 and V is TRBV25-1, with D hard to call. This CDR3 comprises 11 residues. The V gene lost 2 bases and the J gene lost 9 bases, with 4 bases spanning the gap. Germline loops: CDR1 MGHDK, CDR2 SYGVNS. The CDR3 loop reads CASSEGRELFF. The CDR3, as DNA: TGTGCCAGCAGTGAAGGCAGGGAGCTGTTTTTT.

Of note for this clone: The sample contains more than one DNA sequence encoding this CDR3. This rearrangement joins TRBV4-1 to TRBJ1-5; perhaps TRBD1 as D (5 bases). CDR1 and CDR2 from the germline V gene are MGHRA and YSYEKL. Trimming cost V 1 base and J 7 bases, with 14 bases left between them. The length of the CDR3 is 15 residues. CDR3 DNA sequence: TGCGCCAGCAGCCAAGGTAGGGGAGTTAAACAGCCCCAGCATTTT. Translating it yields CASSQGRGVKQPQHF.

The chain uses TRBV5-6 and TRBJ1-4, with D tentatively TRBD1 (6 bases). Germline-derived CDR1 and CDR2 are SGHDT and YYEEEE. The CDR3 covers 14 residues. V gave up 4 bases and J gave up 7 bases, with 14 bases separating them. The CDR3 is CASSGGGLGEKLFF. In DNA, the CDR3 is TGTGCCAGCAGCGGCGGGGGCCTGGGTGAAAAACTGTTTTTT.

The chain recombines TRBV28 with TRBJ1-1; D is uncertain. This CDR3 is built from 16 residues. The germline V gene encodes CDR1 MDHEN and CDR2 SYDVKM. V gave up 2 bases and J gave up 1 base, with 14 bases separating them. The CDR3 reads CASSLPRTEGNTEAFF. CDR3 in DNA: TGTGCCAGCAGTTTACCGAGGACGGAGGGGAACACTGAAGCTTTCTTT.

This chain links TRBV18 with TRBJ2-5; no clear D gene. CDR3 length: 11 residues. V was pared by 2 bases and J by 5 bases, with 3 bases between. Germline CDR1 and CDR2: KGHSH and LQKENI. The CDR3 protein is CASSPAETQYF. CDR3 bases: TGTGCCAGCTCACCAGCGGAGACCCAGTACTTC.

V is TRBV28 and J is TRBJ1-2; no clear D gene. Germline lookup yields CDR1 MDHEN and CDR2 SYDVKM. V lost 9 bases to trimming and J lost 2 bases, with 7 bases between them. The CDR3 covers 11 residues. The DNA of the CDR3 is TGTGCCAGTCAGGAAAACTATGGCTACACCTTC. It translates to CASQENYGYTF.

The CDR3 loop reads CASLTQANVLTF. As DNA, the CDR3 is TGTGCCAGCCTCACGCAGGCCAACGTCCTGACTTTC. This rearrangement joins TRBV28 to TRBJ2-6; D not certain. Trimming cost V 8 bases and J 6 bases, with 8 bases left between them. The germline V gene encodes CDR1 MDHEN and CDR2 SYDVKM. This CDR3 has 12 residues.

The rearrangement joins TRBV7-9 to TRBJ2-3, with D perhaps matching TRBD1 or TRBD2 (5 bases each). V was clipped by 8 bases and J by 4 bases, with 13 bases between them. This CDR3 contains 13 residues. In germline, CDR1 is SEHNR, CDR2 FQNEAQ (reference sequence). CDR3 coding DNA: TGTGCCAGCGCGCGAGGGGTTGCAGATACGCAGTATTTT. Translating gives CASARGVADTQYF.

The chain recombines TRBV10-3 with TRBJ2-7; D tentatively reads TRBD1 or TRBD2 (7 bases each). The CDR3 is made up of 15 amino acids. Per the germline V gene, CDR1 is ENHRY and CDR2 is SYGVKD. Deletions cut 6 bases from V and 0 bases from J, with 15 bases between. In DNA, the CDR3 is TGTGCCATCAGGGGAGGGACAGACAGCTCCTACGAGCAGTACTTC. Translation: CAIRGGTDSSYEQYF.

A single count supports this clone. The rearrangement links TRBV18 to TRBJ1-2; D may be TRBD1 (6 bases). V was trimmed by 2 bases and J by 8 bases, leaving 12 bases between them. CDR1 and CDR2 (germline): KGHSH, LQKENI. The CDR3 is 13 residues long. For the CDR3, the DNA is TGTGCCAGCTCACCAGGGGGGGCCTGGGGCTACACCTTC. It is translated as CASSPGGAWGYTF.

The chain links TRBV10-3 to TRBJ2-3; a possible D gene is TRBD1 (6 bases). Germline CDR1 reads ENHRY; CDR2 reads SYGVKD. V was trimmed by 0 bases and J by 14 bases, leaving 15 bases between them. This CDR3 contains 13 residues. The CDR3 DNA sequence: TGTGCCATCAGTGAGTCCCAGACAGTCAGGGGGTATTTT. Translated, it gives CAISESQTVRGYF.